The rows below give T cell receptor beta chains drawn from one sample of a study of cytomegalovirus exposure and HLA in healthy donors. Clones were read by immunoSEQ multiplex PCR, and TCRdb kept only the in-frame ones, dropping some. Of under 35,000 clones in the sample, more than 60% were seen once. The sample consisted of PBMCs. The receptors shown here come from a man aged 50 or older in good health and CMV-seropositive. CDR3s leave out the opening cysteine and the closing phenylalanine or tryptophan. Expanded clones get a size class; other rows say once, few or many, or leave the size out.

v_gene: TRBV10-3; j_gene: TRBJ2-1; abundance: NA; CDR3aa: AISADREGSEQF
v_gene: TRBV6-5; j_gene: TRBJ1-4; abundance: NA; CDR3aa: ASAGTGVGREKLF
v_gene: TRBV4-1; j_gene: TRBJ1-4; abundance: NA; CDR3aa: ASSQVPGTGDEKLF
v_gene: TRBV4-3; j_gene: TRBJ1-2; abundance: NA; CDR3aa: ASSQDLFGGPFYGYT
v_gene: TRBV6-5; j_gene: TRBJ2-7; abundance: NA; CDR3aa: ASRRAGIGSYEQY
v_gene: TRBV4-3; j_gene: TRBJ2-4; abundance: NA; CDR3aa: ASSQDRTGRENIQY
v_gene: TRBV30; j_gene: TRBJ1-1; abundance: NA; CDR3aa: AWSAPHRGITEAF
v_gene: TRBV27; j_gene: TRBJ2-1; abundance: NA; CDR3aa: ASRQGYPGNEQF
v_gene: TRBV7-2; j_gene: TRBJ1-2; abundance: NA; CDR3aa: ASSYRGGAGYGYT
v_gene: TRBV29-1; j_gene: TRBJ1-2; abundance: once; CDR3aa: SVEVGQWSGYT
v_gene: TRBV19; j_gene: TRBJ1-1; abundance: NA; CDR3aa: ASTTGPQEAF
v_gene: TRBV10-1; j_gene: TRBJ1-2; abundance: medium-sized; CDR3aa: ASSQHWTGGPYGYT
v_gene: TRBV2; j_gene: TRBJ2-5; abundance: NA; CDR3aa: ASSTLAGPGQETQY
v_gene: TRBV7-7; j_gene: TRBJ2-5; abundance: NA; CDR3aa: ASSARQGQETQY
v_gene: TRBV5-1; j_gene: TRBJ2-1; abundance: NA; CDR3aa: ASSLSSTYNEQF
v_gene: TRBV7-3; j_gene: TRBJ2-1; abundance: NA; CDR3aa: ASSLTSGGNNEQF
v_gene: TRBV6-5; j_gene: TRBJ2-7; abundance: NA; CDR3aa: ASRGAGESEQY
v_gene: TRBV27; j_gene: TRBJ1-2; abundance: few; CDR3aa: ASSFWDREGYT
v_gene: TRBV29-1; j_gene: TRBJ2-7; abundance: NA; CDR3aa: SSRLAGPYEQY
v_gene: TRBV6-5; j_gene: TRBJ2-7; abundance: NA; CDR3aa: ASSRTGAAYEQY
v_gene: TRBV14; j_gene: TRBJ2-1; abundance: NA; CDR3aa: ASSQGVRVGQF
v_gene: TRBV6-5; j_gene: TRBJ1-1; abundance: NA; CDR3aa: ASRPPDSVNTEAF
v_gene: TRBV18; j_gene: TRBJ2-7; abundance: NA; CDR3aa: ASSFGQGATYEQY
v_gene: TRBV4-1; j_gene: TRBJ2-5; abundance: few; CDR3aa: ASSRRTGLGQETQY
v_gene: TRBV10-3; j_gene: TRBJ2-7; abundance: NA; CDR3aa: ATSTGTGIEQY
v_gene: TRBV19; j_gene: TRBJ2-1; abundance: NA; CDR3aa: ASSISVYNEQF
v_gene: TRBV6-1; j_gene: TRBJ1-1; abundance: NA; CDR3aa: ASSELPRMEGTEAF
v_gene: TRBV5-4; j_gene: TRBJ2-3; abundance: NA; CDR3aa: ASSLRLAGGTDTQY
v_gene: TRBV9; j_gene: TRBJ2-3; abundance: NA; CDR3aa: ASSAQLGDTQY
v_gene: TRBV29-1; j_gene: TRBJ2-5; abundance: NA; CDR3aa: SVAPGGIGETQY
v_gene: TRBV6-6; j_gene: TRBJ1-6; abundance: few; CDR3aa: ASSTGAGNSPLH
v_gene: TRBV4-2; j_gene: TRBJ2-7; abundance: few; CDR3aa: ASSLTRVVEQY
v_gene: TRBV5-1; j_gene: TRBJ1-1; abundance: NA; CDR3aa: ASSSGTAGTEAF
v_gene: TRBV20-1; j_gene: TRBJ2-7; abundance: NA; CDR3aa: SLRDSYEQY